This T cell receptor (beta chain) came from a study of CD8 T cells in ankylosing spondylitis (dated by TCRdb to 2015 to 2018). Looking at the study overall: The study profiled T cell receptor beta repertoires in healthy donors and ankylosing spondylitis patients to find disease-linked TCR variants. The full study cohort comprised around 25 ankylosing spondylitis patients and 85 to 120 healthy donors. Peripheral blood was sampled, and synovial fluid was additionally collected from ankylosing spondylitis patients. Findings and caveats that apply to the study as a whole: Significant enrichment of the disease-linked clones was reported in matched synovial fluid samples from ankylosing spondylitis patients. Blood from ankylosing spondylitis patients appeared to be characterized by a TCR beta motif made up of several highly homologous amino acid variants. In peripheral blood, the disease-linked clones were found at relatively low frequencies and had a CD8+ phenotype. Some of the motif variants had been reported before in the synovial fluid and blood of reactive arthritis patients, a finding that suggests common disease-initiation mechanisms.

This clonotype appeared a few times. Its antigen remains unidentified. No much larger clone exists at a distance of one base, and base qualities are not known. V loses 6 bases, J loses 3 bases, and the germline ends lie 17 bases apart. Reading from cysteine to phenylalanine, the CDR3 counts 15 amino acids. Just the 45-base CDR3 DNA is kept, in frame starting at base 1. Reading the germline V gene (reference sequence) gives CDR1 SEHNR and CDR2 FQNEAQ. Instrument on record: Illumina HiSeq 2500. TCR beta libraries were prepared by quantitative 5'-RACE with molecular barcodes. For the original study's pipeline: Disease-linked TCR variants were identified with a new computational method built on a probabilistic model of VDJ rearrangement. The raw public reads went through TCRdb reprocessing: fastp at Q25, MiXCR clone calling, in-frame beta chains kept. For every CDR3 protein sequence, its rows merge into one entry that carries the most common genes and DNA. The V and J calls and clone size come from TCRdb's table, not from the authors' own analysis. The sample table lists 750,000 to 850,000 distinct CDR3 sequences, over 9.5% of them with a count of one. The ten largest account for roughly 0.51% of the sample.

Sequencing was carried out using blood, either unsorted or a sorted T cell fraction (not recorded which). This sequence originates from a male donor with ankylosing spondylitis. This chain joins TRBV7-9 to TRBJ1-1; the D gene is perhaps TRBD1, on 6 matching bases. The CDR3 here reads CASSSRGRGDTEAFF. The sequence in DNA is TGTGCCAGCAGTAGTAGGGGGAGAGGTGACACTGAAGCTTTCTTT.